The entry below describes one T cell receptor beta chain. The antigen is undetermined. This sample is part of a study of T cell clones after liver transplantation. Across the whole study: Three of eight recipients were HCV-positive; others had non-autoimmune, non-viral indications. Timepoints were pre-transplant, pre-withdrawal, and after withdrawal was completed or failed. Patients counted as tolerant after at least one year off all immunosuppression, enzymes not exceeding twice normal.

From germline, CDR1 is MNHEY and CDR2 SMNVEV (reference sequence). V gave up 2 bases and J gave up 1 base, with 13 bases separating them. This CDR3 contains 16 residues. The repertoire was sequenced with immunoSEQ multiplex PCR; TCRdb's copy has only in-frame clones and lacks some. This sample carries about 15,000 clones, around 90% of them seen once, and the ten largest clones take around 47%. General study points: In 5 of 8 subjects, circulating graft-donor-reactive CD4 TCRbeta sequences fell significantly after transplant.

This TCR was recovered from a human donor who received a liver transplant. The sample consisted of CD8+ T cells from blood, taken before liver transplant. V and J are TRBV27 and TRBJ2-3; D unclear. CDR3 in amino acids: CASSLVLGVGTDTQYF. The DNA for the CDR3 is TGTGCCAGCAGTTTAGTCTTAGGCGTGGGCACAGATACGCAGTATTTT.